The next 26 T cell receptor beta chains were all read from a single sample in a study of tumor and adjacent non-tumor tissue in lung cancer. A modified ARM-PCR protocol with three rounds of nested PCR amplified TCRbeta. From the multiplex PCR reads, TCRdb called clonotypes with MiXCR, one entry per CDR3 protein. This sample has tens of thousands of distinct CDR3 sequences, with more than 75% found just once. The template was RNA from unsorted bulk tissue. This non-tumor lung sample came from over 3 cm beyond the tumor edge. Material: distant non-tumor lung tissue. The receptors stem from a man aged 60 to 75 with non-small cell lung cancer.

The gene calls are TRBV6-2 or TRBV6-3 and TRBJ2-1; D may match TRBD1 or TRBD2 (7 bases each). This CDR3 has 15 amino acids. Trimming pared 8 bases from V and 8 bases from J, leaving 22 bases between. CDR1 and CDR2 from the germline V gene are MNHEY and SVGEGT. The CDR3 is CASGAAGQRDDEQFF. As DNA, the CDR3 is TGTGCCAGCGGGGCAGCGGGACAGCGGGACGATGAGCAGTTCTTC.

About this clonotype: A read error may produce the germline difference seen at one junction end. The rearrangement links TRBV20-1 to TRBJ1-5; 8 bases line up with TRBD1. The CDR3 loop spans 15 amino acids. Germline V gene lookup returns CDR1 DFQATT and CDR2 SNEGSKA (reference sequence). The CDR3: CSARVRDRLNQLQHF. The CDR3 DNA is TGCAGTGCTAGAGTTCGGGACAGGCTCAATCAGCTCCAGCATTTT.

This clonotype showed up just a few times. A much larger clonotype is one base distant, so this may be a read error. This chain connects TRBV11-2 to TRBJ2-1; 8 positions agree with TRBD2. Germline values: CDR1 SGHAT, CDR2 FQNNGV. The CDR3 has 14 amino acids. The CDR3 reads CANSFSGGDNEQFF. The DNA for the CDR3 is TGTGCCAACAGCTTTTCGGGGGGGGACAATGAGCAGTTCTTC.

Concerning this clonotype: The junction and the germline gene differ at one end; a read error may be behind it. V and J are TRBV2 and TRBJ2-3; D is possibly TRBD2 (6 bases). The CDR3 spans 13 residues. Germline V gives CDR1 SNHLY, CDR2 FYNNEI. The DNA of the CDR3 is TGTACCAGCAGTTTCGGGGGAAGAGATACGCAGTATTTT. Its translation is CTSSFGGRDTQYF.

A remark on this clonotype: At one boundary the junction diverges from the germline segment, which might be a read error. The V call is TRBV11-2, the J call TRBJ2-1; unclear D gene. The germline V gene encodes CDR1 SGHAT and CDR2 FQNNGV. The CDR3 runs to 14 residues. CDR3 sequence: CANSLDPAASEQFF. In DNA form, the CDR3 reads TGTGCCAACAGCTTAGATCCGGCAGCCTCAGAGCAGTTCTTC. The whole variable domain, remainder taken from reference TRBV11-2 and TRBJ2-1, is EAGVAQSPRYKIIEKRQSVAFWCNPISGHATLYWYQQILGQGPKLLIQFQNNGVVDDSQLPKDRFSAERLKGVDSTLKIQPAKLEDSAVYLCANSLDPAASEQFFGPGTRLTVL.

This clonotype is judged medium-sized (0.01 to 0.1%). V is TRBV5-5 and J is TRBJ2-7, with 7 positions matching TRBD1. Germline assignment: CDR1 SGHKS and CDR2 YYEKEE (reference sequence). V dropped 4 bases and J dropped 5; count of bases not matched to a gene: 18. The CDR3 has 17 residues. The CDR3 nucleotides read TGTGCCAGCAGCGGCCCAGGGGGTGACCTTATGATGCACGAGCAGTACTTC. Translation gives CASSGPGGDLMMHEQYF.

The chain has TRBV29-1 and TRBJ2-5; D possibly corresponds to TRBD1 (6 bases). CDR3 size: 15 residues. Trimming left V 1 base short and J 8 bases short, with 20 bases between. The germline gives CDR1 SQVTM, CDR2 ANQGSEA. The CDR3 loop reads CSVEGEIGGTETQYF. The CDR3 region has the DNA TGCAGCGTTGAAGGGGAGATAGGGGGAACGGAAACCCAGTACTTC.

Of note for this clonotype: A read error is possible here, since a much larger clone lies one base away. The chain carries TRBV20-1 and TRBJ2-1; 8 bases are shared with TRBD2. The CDR3 runs to 14 residues. Germline V lookup: CDR1 DFQATT, CDR2 SNEGSKA (reference sequence). CDR3 coding DNA: TGCAATGCTAGTGGGGCGGGAGGTCCCGATGAGCAGTTCTTC. Translated, it gives CNASGAGGPDEQFF.

With respect to this clonotype: Given the absence of the conserved phenylalanine or tryptophan at the CDR3 end, a read error is likely. The chain couples TRBV9 to TRBJ2-1; 9 bases are shared with TRBD2. The CDR3 runs to 14 residues. CDR1 and CDR2 from the germline V gene are SGDLS and YYNGEE. CDR3 in amino acids: CGSSPTSGYNEQFL. The CDR3 nucleotides are TGTGGCAGCAGCCCGACTAGCGGCTACAATGAGCAGTTCTTG.

A single count supports this clonotype. A read error may produce the germline difference seen at one junction end. Here the CDR3 DNA reads TGCACCAGCAGCCAATATAGGGGTACGGGCAACGAGCAGTATTTC. It encodes CTSSQYRGTGNEQYF. The V gene is TRBV4-1, the J gene TRBJ2-7, with a weak D call TRBD1 (5 bases). CDR3 length equals 15 residues. The germline V gene encodes CDR1 MGHRA and CDR2 YSYEKL.

A note on this clonotype: No conserved phenylalanine or tryptophan is present at the end of the CDR3, so a read error is the likely explanation. Here the CDR3 reads CANSYPSGTSFYEQYL. CDR3 sequence (DNA): TGTGCCAACAGTTACCCTAGTGGGACTAGCTTTTACGAGCAGTACTTG. This chain links TRBV6-5 with TRBJ2-7; 9 nucleotides align to TRBD2. This CDR3 comprises 16 residues. Per germline, CDR1 MNHEY and CDR2 SVGAGI.

Notes on this clonotype: The missing conserved phenylalanine or tryptophan at the end of this CDR3 makes a read error likely. The chain is built from TRBV30 and TRBJ2-7; 9 bases are shared with TRBD1. The trim removed 1 base at V and 3 bases at J, leaving 10 bases unmatched. Germline V gene data show CDR1 as GTSNPN and CDR2 as SVGIG (reference sequence). The CDR3 is 16 amino acids. The CDR3 bases are TGTGCCTGGAGTGACTTTGGGACAGGGAGCGTCTACGAGCAGTACCTC. It yields the protein CAWSDFGTGSVYEQYL.

The chain uses TRBV10-3 and TRBJ2-3, with 12 bases aligning to TRBD2. CDR1 and CDR2 (germline): ENHRY, SYGVKD. There are 14 residues in the CDR3. The CDR3 nucleotides read TGTACCGTCAGTGGACTAGCGGGATCAGATACGCAGTATTTT. Translating it yields CTVSGLAGSDTQYF.

This clonotype appeared a few times. This clone may be a read error of a much larger clone one base away. The V call is TRBV28, the J call TRBJ1-6, with TRBD1 matching 8 bases. V lost 6 bases and J lost 8; bases outside the gene matches: 6. Germline assignment: CDR1 MDHEN and CDR2 SYDVKM. The CDR3 extends over 14 amino acids. The CDR3 region has the DNA TGTGCCAGCAGGTCCCCAGGGGGCTATTCACCCCTCCACTTT. Residues: CASRSPGGYSPLHF.

This clonotype has just one count. One end of the junction does not line up with germline, which may come from a read error. CDR3 sequence (DNA): TGTGCCAGCAGTTACGCGAGCGGCACTCACTATGAGCAGTTATTC. Residues: CASSYASGTHYEQLF. The V and J genes are TRBV6-5 and TRBJ2-1; D is perhaps TRBD2 (5 bases). The CDR3 runs to 15 residues. CDR1 and CDR2 (germline): MNHEY, SVGAGI.

As concerns this clonotype: The junction does not match germline at one end; this may be a read error. The V and J genes are TRBV11-1 and TRBJ1-6; 7 bases are shared with TRBD1. CDR1 SGHAT and CDR2 FQDESV come from the germline V gene (reference sequence). CDR3 length equals 14 residues. CDR3 sequence (DNA): TGTGCCAGCACCTCGGGACAGCCCCCGGAACCCCTCCACTTC. It translates to CASTSGQPPEPLHF.

As concerns this clonotype: Because it lacks the conserved phenylalanine or tryptophan at the end, this CDR3 is likely a read error. V gene TRBV5-4 combines with J gene TRBJ2-1, with D perhaps matching TRBD2 (6 bases). Germline V gene lookup returns CDR1 SGHNT and CDR2 YYREEE (reference sequence). The CDR3 has 14 residues. V gave up 7 bases and J gave up 7 bases, with 18 bases separating them. The CDR3 nucleotides read TGTGCCAGCGGCTGGCGGGACTGGGGAAATGAGCAGTTCCTC. It codes for CASGWRDWGNEQFL.

Concerning this clonotype: No conserved phenylalanine or tryptophan ends this CDR3, so it is likely a read error. The rearrangement joins TRBV6-2 or TRBV6-3 to TRBJ2-1; D ambiguous. Germline V gives CDR1 MNHEY, CDR2 SVGEGT. CDR3 size: 14 residues. CDR3 nucleotide sequence: TGTGCCAGCAATAGACAAGGTTCCTACAATGAACAGTTCTTA. Its translation is CASNRQGSYNEQFL.

The CDR3 nucleotides are TGTGCCAGCAGTTTGGGATCTTGGCAGTCCCAGTATTTT. It translates to CASSLGSWQSQYF. The chain has TRBV12-3 or TRBV12-4 and TRBJ1-5, with D unresolved. The DNA matches TRBJ2-3 better at its end, which makes the J call doubtful. The CDR3 length is 13 residues.

Concerning this clonotype: A much larger clone differs by one base, so this may be a read error. The V gene is TRBV7-9, the J gene TRBJ2-1; the match to TRBD1 covers 7 bases. Germline V gene lookup returns CDR1 SEHNR and CDR2 FQNEAQ (reference sequence). The CDR3 runs to 13 residues. In nucleotides, the CDR3 is TGTGCCAGCAGCGCCAGCGGCCTACAGGGGCAGATCTTC. Translated: CASSASGLQGQIF.

Worth noting for this clonotype: This CDR3 fails to terminate in the conserved phenylalanine or tryptophan, so it likely reflects a read error. The limits of the CDR3 on the DNA are not certain, so only TCRdb's listed CDR3 is given. The chain recombines TRBV7-9 with TRBJ1-1; the table's D call, TRBD1, was not checked against the DNA. Germline values: CDR1 SEHNR, CDR2 FQNEAQ (reference sequence). 15 amino acids form the CDR3, both terminal residues included. The chain's CDR3 is CASSPSGGAGPESFL.

The chain recombines TRBV29-1 with TRBJ2-3; D is possibly TRBD2 (6 bases). The length of the CDR3 is 14 residues. CDR1 SQVTM and CDR2 ANQGSEA come from the germline V gene. Deletions cut 7 bases from V and 3 bases from J, with 17 bases between. CDR3 nucleotides: TGCAGCGCCGCGACCGGGAGTCCTACAGATACGCAGTATTTT. It codes for CSAATGSPTDTQYF.

This clonotype was counted ten times or more. The junction departs from the called germline gene at one end, perhaps through a read error. J is TRBJ2-1 and V is TRBV27, with 12 bases aligning to TRBD2. The CDR3 has 18 amino acids. Germline lookup yields CDR1 MNHEY and CDR2 SMNVEV (reference sequence). CDR3 bases: TGTGCCACCAGTTTCCGAGGGACTAGCGGGCACCCGGACAATGAGCAGTTCTTC. This codes for CATSFRGTSGHPDNEQFF.

The chain joins TRBV2 to TRBJ2-7, with D tentatively TRBD2 (5 bases). Germline V gives CDR1 SNHLY, CDR2 FYNNEI. The CDR3 sequence is 11 residues long. CDR3 nucleotides: TGTGTCAATGGGAGAACCTGGGAGCAGTACTTC. Protein sequence: CVNGRTWEQYF.

This clonotype was detected only a few times. The CDR3 loop reads CASSYPQETQYF. DNA of the CDR3: TGTGCCAGCAGTTACCCACAAGAGACCCAGTACTTC. V gene TRBV6-6 combines with J gene TRBJ2-5, with unresolved D. V lost 2 bases and J lost 2, with 3 bases in between. Germline assignment: CDR1 MNHNY and CDR2 SVGAGI (reference sequence). This CDR3 is 12 amino acids long.

As concerns this clonotype: An end of the junction differs from the germline gene, which may be a read error. The chain couples TRBV5-5 to TRBJ2-7; D possibly corresponds to TRBD2 (5 bases). CDR3 size: 14 residues. Germline values: CDR1 SGHKS, CDR2 YYEKEE (reference sequence). The CDR3 region has the DNA TGTGCCAGGAGCTTGGAGGCCAGACTCTTGGAGCAGTACTTC. Translated: CARSLEARLLEQYF.